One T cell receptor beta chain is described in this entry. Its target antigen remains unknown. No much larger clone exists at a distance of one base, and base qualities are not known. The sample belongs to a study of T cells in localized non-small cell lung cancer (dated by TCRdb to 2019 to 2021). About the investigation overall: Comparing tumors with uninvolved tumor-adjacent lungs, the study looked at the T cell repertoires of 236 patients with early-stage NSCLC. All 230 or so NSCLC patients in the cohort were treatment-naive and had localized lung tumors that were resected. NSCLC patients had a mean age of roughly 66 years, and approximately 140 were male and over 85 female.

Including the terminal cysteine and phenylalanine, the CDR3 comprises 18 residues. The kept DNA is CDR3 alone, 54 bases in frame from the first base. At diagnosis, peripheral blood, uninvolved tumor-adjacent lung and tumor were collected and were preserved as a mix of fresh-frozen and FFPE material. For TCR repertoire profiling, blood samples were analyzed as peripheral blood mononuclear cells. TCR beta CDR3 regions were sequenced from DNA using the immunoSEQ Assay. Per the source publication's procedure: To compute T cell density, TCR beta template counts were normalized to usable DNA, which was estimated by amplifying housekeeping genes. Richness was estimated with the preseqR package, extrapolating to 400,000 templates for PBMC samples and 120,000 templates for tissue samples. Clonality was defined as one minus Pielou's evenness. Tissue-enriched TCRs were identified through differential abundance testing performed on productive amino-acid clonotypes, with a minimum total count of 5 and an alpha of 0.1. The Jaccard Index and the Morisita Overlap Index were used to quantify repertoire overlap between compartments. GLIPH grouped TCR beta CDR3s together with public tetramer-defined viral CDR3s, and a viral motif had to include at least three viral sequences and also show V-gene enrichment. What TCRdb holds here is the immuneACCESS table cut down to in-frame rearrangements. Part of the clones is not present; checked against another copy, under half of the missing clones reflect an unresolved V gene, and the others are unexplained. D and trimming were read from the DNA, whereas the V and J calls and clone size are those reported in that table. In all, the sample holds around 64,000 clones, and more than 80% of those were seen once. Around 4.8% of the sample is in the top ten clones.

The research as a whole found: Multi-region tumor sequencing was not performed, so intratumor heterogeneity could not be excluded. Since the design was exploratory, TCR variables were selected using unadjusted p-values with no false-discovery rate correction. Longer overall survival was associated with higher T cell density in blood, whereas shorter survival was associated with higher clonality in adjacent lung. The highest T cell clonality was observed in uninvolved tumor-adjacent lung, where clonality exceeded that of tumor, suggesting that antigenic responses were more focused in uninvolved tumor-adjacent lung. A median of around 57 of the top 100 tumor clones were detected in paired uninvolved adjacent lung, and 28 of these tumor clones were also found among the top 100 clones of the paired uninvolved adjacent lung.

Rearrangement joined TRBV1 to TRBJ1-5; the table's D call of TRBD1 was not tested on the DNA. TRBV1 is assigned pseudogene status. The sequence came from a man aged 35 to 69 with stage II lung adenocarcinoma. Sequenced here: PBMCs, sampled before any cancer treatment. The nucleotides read TGCACCAGCAGCCAAGATTTACAGGGAACAGGGGGCAATCAGCCCCAGCATTTT. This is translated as CTSSQDLQGTGGNQPQHF.